This T cell receptor (beta chain) was sequenced for a study of cytomegalovirus exposure and HLA in healthy donors (TCRdb year 2017). In terms of the full investigation: An earlier analysis of under 600 of the donors reported about 290 Gb of sequence data and roughly 100 million unique TCR beta sequences from 190 million or so T cells. Several DR-DQ haplotypes were handled as single units for association and clustering because linkage in the cohort was strong. An early release covering approximately 600 HLA-typed donors comprised 250 to 350 gigabases of sequencing data and about 90 million unique TCR sequences. On average, around 240,000 unique TCR beta nucleotide sequences were sequenced per donor among several hundred genotyped donors of the cohort, with roughly 18% of those sequences being non-productive. A later analysis re-examined previously published TCR beta repertoires from more than 650 donors and added high-resolution HLA genotyping to investigate patterns of TCR occurrence. Of the 398 genotyped donors, around 81% fell in the genetic ancestry cluster associated with self-reported Caucasian donors. Rather than drawing on any new phenotypic data, the later analysis identified candidate immune exposures from TCR beta sequences and the way those sequences occurred across donors. The T cell repertoires of 700 or so subjects were profiled by immunosequencing and related to cytomegalovirus serostatus. In an earlier analysis of 587 of the donors, high-throughput TCR beta sequencing was used to judge whether each TCR beta V gene segment behaved as functional or pseudogenic. Donor age, sex, ethnicity and CMV serostatus were compiled alongside the repertoire data. The study was designed to test whether signatures of past pathogen exposure could be identified by cataloging public T cell receptors. Typing coverage varied by locus: roughly 620-630 donors for A, B, C, DRB1 and DQB1; 500 to 550 for DQA1; about 570 for DPA1; 450 to 480 for DPB1. HLA typing covered class I and class II loci at four-digit resolution. Every repertoire in the discovery cohort had been generated on one and the same sequencing platform. In a later genetic analysis, genome-wide SNP genotypes for about 55% of the roughly 670 donors were used, and that subset was treated as a discovery cohort. In addition to the first cohort of roughly 670 subjects, a separate validation cohort of around 110 different subjects was used. To predict cytomegalovirus infection status, the study brought together high-throughput TCR immunosequencing, statistical association of individual TCRs with disease status, and machine learning. What the authors observed across the whole study: Linkage disequilibrium might explain the correlated functional status among segregating V segments, but an unknown experimental factor could not be excluded. In an earlier analysis of approximately 590 of the donors, most TCR beta V segments were observed in productive rearrangements about 87% or about 30% of the time, broadly matching IMGT annotations. Presence/absence analyses assumed roughly uniform sequencing depth across donors, an assumption that may not hold. Because the 87-base-pair reads could not distinguish some IMGT-functional V segments, including TRBV6-2 and TRBV6-3, those segments were excluded. Most TCR sequences were seen in very few donors, while some public TCRs were found in many individuals. The classifier was reported to diagnose cytomegalovirus status with high specificity and sensitivity in both the original and validation cohorts. Only TCR beta chains were sequenced in this cohort, and the absence of alpha or paired-chain data limited detectable features. Because HLA typing was unavailable for some donors at each locus, only the typed subset was used in association tests. Three of the identified cytomegalovirus-associated TCR beta chains were confirmed in vitro to be specific for cytomegalovirus antigens. When HLA alleles, especially DR and DQ, strongly co-occurred, attributing TCR associations to individual alleles was difficult. The sequencing pipeline was judged likely to have produced a cluster of highly shared sequence variants as a technical artifact. A later analysis found that most CMV-associated TCR beta chains appeared HLA-restricted, with HLA associations seemingly driven largely by CMV exposure. A later analysis associated some 17,000 TCR beta sequences with specific HLA alleles at a false discovery rate of 0.05. A later analysis found that HLA-associated TCR beta chains were more clonally expanded and had lower generation probabilities than equally common non-associated chains. A further reported finding was that TCR beta sequences accurately predicted the HLA-A and HLA-B alleles for most subjects in the first cohort. According to the authors, the approach could potentially be generalized to other disease states and immunological phenotypes. V-gene and J-gene trimming of TCR beta chains was associated with a missense DCLRE1C variant in a later genetic analysis, and the association was replicated in an independent cohort. In a later genetic analysis, fewer N-insertions in productive TCRs were reported among donors in an Asian-associated ancestry cluster than the roughly 700-donor mean. In a later analysis, several top co-occurrence clusters were reported to appear linked to parvovirus B19, influenza, CMV and Epstein-Barr virus. For the cohort, immune exposure information was limited to CMV serostatus. In the study, around 160 TCR beta chains were listed as associated with cytomegalovirus. The earlier analysis of fewer than 750 of the donors excluded around 17 rarely observed V segments, including chromosome 9 orphons, because counts were too low. In a later analysis, the rate of TCR association differed among HLA loci, with DRB1 alleles having the most associated TCRs and HLA-C alleles having the fewest.

CDR1 and CDR2 were assigned from the germline V gene (reference sequence) as LNHDA and SQIVND. The junction carries 21 bases between V and J, which are trimmed by 7 bases and 8 bases respectively. Taken from cysteine to phenylalanine, the CDR3 has 16 residues. Only the CDR3 part of the read is kept: 48 bases, read in frame from the first base. The method was the immunoSEQ multiplex PCR assay. For the multiplex PCR, a mixture combining 60 forward primers for TCR Vbeta segments and 13 reverse primers for TCR Jbeta segments was used. The CDR3 region of rearranged TCR beta genes was amplified from genomic DNA by a multiplex PCR assay. Amplified TCR beta libraries were sequenced as 87-base-pair reads on the Illumina HiSeq System. Per the original workflow: Across the 600 to 700 repertoires, a later analysis counted tens of millions of unique TCR beta chains, approximately 10 million of which were shared by at least two donors. Raw reads were error-corrected and collapsed into unique sequences by a nearest-neighbor algorithm in which closely related sequences were merged to remove PCR and sequencing errors. V, D and J gene segments were assigned by aligning CDR3 sequences to IMGT reference sequences. For a sequence to be retained, a match of at least six nucleotides was required to both a V gene segment and a J gene segment. A rearrangement was called productive if the CDR3 had no stop codons and remained in frame with V and J, and every other rearrangement was called non-productive. CDR3 was defined by IMGT convention, running from the second conserved V-encoded cysteine to the conserved J-encoded phenylalanine. The earlier analysis of roughly 590 of the donors excluded sequences that lacked an unambiguous match to a single V gene segment. An earlier analysis of 500 to 600 of the donors classified V segments as functional when productive rearrangements were above 56.7% and as segregating when the standard deviation between donors was above 5%. A statistical classification framework was built to diagnose cytomegalovirus status from the catalog of TCR beta chain sequences. A later analysis assigned V and J genes by comparing TCR nucleotide sequences with IMGT/GENE-DB human TR gene sequences. Using the TCRdist pipeline, a later analysis assigned CDR3 sequences along with most-parsimonious VDJ recombination scenarios. A later analysis defined each TCR beta chain by its CDR3 amino acid sequence plus V-gene family, and excluded reads lacking a unique V-gene family. In a later analysis, fewer than 600 highly shared, low-generation-probability nucleotide sequences were removed to address suspected cross-contamination and a sequencing artifact. In a later analysis, a clonal expansion index for each public chain was calculated from normalized within-repertoire ranks of inferred template counts. A later analysis computed generation probabilities with a VDJ recombination model fitted to out-of-frame rearrangements, and checked the results against IGoR. In a later analysis, TCR-TCR, TCR-HLA and TCR-CMV co-occurrence was scored with hypergeometric tests, and a repertoire-size bias correction was applied to TCR pairs. A later analysis estimated false discovery rates by permuting HLA or CMV assignments 20 times. In a later analysis, co-occurring TCRs were grouped with DBSCAN, and TCRdist sequence similarity was added when clustering was performed within HLA-allele-positive subsets. Repertoires with fewer than 30,000 or more than 120,000 public chains, plus five repertoires with anomalous nucleotide sharing, were excluded from co-occurrence clustering. TCRdb limited this immuneACCESS table to in-frame rearrangements with V and J called. A share of clones is missing; checked studies link under half to unresolved V genes, and the rest is unexplained. V and J calls and clone size come straight from that table; D and trimming were deduced from the DNA. For this sample the table gives some 120,000 clones, of which around 77% were detected only once. The ten largest make up about 5.8% of the sample.

The cohort comprised 710 or so healthy bone marrow donors. At the time of sampling, all cohort members were nominally healthy, though unrecorded immune exposures were likely present. The donor was CMV seropositive and belonged to the group of some 290 seropositive cohort members. A peripheral blood sample was collected from each donor, and TCR beta sequencing was performed on peripheral blood mononuclear cells. Genomic DNA was extracted from the blood cell samples with the Qiagen DNeasy Blood Extraction Kit. This clone was counted only a few times. The target of this receptor is not known. The input lacks base qualities; no much larger clone sits a single base away.

The sequenced material came from PBMCs. The chain is assembled from TRBV19 and TRBJ1-6; TRBD1 is a weak D gene call, 5 bases matching. This clonotype was obtained from a man younger than 30 in good health and CMV-seropositive. The sequenced DNA: TGTGCCAGTACAGGGCTGGGAGGCTCCGCGGATTCACCCCTCCACTTT. This codes for CASTGLGGSADSPLHF.